What follows are 13 T cell receptor beta chains derived from one specimen sequenced in a study of breast tumors, draining lymph nodes, adjacent tissues. TCRdb processed the multiplex PCR reads anew with MiXCR; each CDR3 protein has one entry. The sample consists of 200,000 to 250,000 distinct CDR3 sequences, 30% to 35% of them appearing once. Samples came from axillary lymph nodes draining the breast cancer. The source material was axillary lymph node tissue. These receptors came from a female donor with breast cancer. Some clones in this sample may be carry-over from other donors' samples.

This clonotype turned up a few times. The V gene is TRBV6-1, the J gene TRBJ2-3, with D possibly TRBD2 on 5 matching bases. The CDR3 consists of 14 residues. The V end was cut by 10 bases, the J end by 2 bases, with 16 bases between. The germline CDR1 and CDR2 sequences are MNHNS and SASEGT. The CDR3 sequence: CATKPLGLTDTQYF. The DNA for the CDR3 is TGTGCCACAAAACCCCTAGGACTCACAGATACGCAGTATTTT.

This clonotype was recorded many times. The chain has TRBV18 and TRBJ2-5; perhaps TRBD1 as D (5 bases). From germline, CDR1 is KGHSH and CDR2 LQKENI. This CDR3 has 14 amino acids. V was trimmed by 0 bases and J by 2 bases, leaving 7 bases between them. In DNA form, the CDR3 reads TGTGCCAGCTCACCACCGGACACTCAAGAGACCCAGTACTTC. Residues: CASSPPDTQETQYF. The complete variable domain, with remaining parts taken from reference TRBV18 and TRBJ2-5, reads NAGVMQNPRHLVRRRGQEARLRCSPMKGHSHVYWYRQLPEEGLKFMVYLQKENIIDESGMPKERFSAEFPKEGPSILRIQQVVRGDSAAYFCASSPPDTQETQYFGPGTRLLVL.

The chain recombines TRBV2 with TRBJ2-7; TRBD2 agrees at 13 bases. The end of the DNA fits TRBJ2-1 better, so the J call may be wrong. Per germline, CDR1 SNHLY and CDR2 FYNNEI. The CDR3 has 14 amino acids. The CDR3 sequence is CASRGTSGINEQFF. CDR3 nucleotides: TGTGCCAGCAGGGGGACTAGCGGGATAAATGAGCAGTTCTTC.

The chain couples TRBV6-1 to TRBJ2-1; 10 nucleotides match TRBD1. Germline V gene data show CDR1 as MNHNS and CDR2 as SASEGT. The CDR3 is 17 amino acids. V gave up 6 bases and J gave up 0 bases; unmatched junction bases: 8. CDR3 protein: CASRGDRGLFSYNEQFF. The DNA for the CDR3 is TGTGCCAGCAGGGGGGACAGGGGCCTATTCTCCTACAATGAGCAGTTCTTC.

This clonotype was found a few times. The V gene is TRBV28, the J gene TRBJ2-1; TRBD2 matches at 10 bases. CDR1 and CDR2 from the germline V gene are MDHEN and SYDVKM. This CDR3 is built from 15 residues. V dropped 5 bases and J dropped 2; count of bases not matched to a gene: 3. CDR3 loop: CASSVTSGPYNEQFF. CDR3 DNA: TGTGCCAGCAGTGTGACTAGCGGGCCCTACAATGAGCAGTTCTTC.

This clonotype was seen many times. The gene calls are TRBV7-2 and TRBJ2-5, with D perhaps TRBD2 (6 bases). The CDR3 is 14 amino acids. V lost 5 bases to trimming and J lost 4 bases, with 14 bases between them. CDR1 SGHTA and CDR2 FQGNSA come from the germline V gene. The CDR3 loop reads CASSRGGWSETQYF. In DNA form, the CDR3 reads TGTGCCAGCAGCCGGGGAGGTTGGTCAGAGACCCAGTACTTC.

The sample holds many counts of this clonotype. The rearrangement joins TRBV4-1 to TRBJ1-2, with D perhaps TRBD1 (5 bases). Trimming left V 1 base short and J 4 bases short, with 13 bases between. CDR3 length: 15 residues. Germline V gives CDR1 MGHRA, CDR2 YSYEKL. For the CDR3, the DNA is TGCGCCAGCAGCCAAGTCGGTGGGGCTAGCTATGGCTACACCTTC. It encodes CASSQVGGASYGYTF.

Turning to this clonotype: The junction departs from germline at one end; a sequencing error may be responsible. The gene calls are TRBV6-5 and TRBJ1-5; no clear D. Germline values: CDR1 MNHEY, CDR2 SVGAGI. This CDR3 has 15 residues. The chain's CDR3 is CASSHSSLGNQPQHF. The DNA for the CDR3 is TGTGCCAGCAGTCACTCGTCCTTGGGTAATCAGCCCCAGCATTTT.

This clonotype was observed many times. The chain joins TRBV30 to TRBJ1-4; D is unresolved. CDR3 size: 13 residues. Germline V gene data show CDR1 as GTSNPN and CDR2 as SVGIG (reference sequence). V was trimmed by 3 bases and J by 7 bases, leaving 12 bases between them. CDR3 region: CAWREKDGEKLFF. The DNA of the CDR3 is TGTGCCTGGAGAGAAAAGGACGGTGAAAAACTGTTTTTT.

Ten or more counts support this clonotype. The chain recombines TRBV7-9 with TRBJ2-3; 10 bases are shared with TRBD2. The germline V gene encodes CDR1 SEHNR and CDR2 FQNEAQ (reference sequence). Trimming at V came to 5 bases and at J to 1 base, leaving 9 bases not matched to a gene. The CDR3 runs 17 residues. The CDR3 here is CASSRSLAGAGTDTQYF. The CDR3 region has the DNA TGTGCCAGCAGCAGATCCCTAGCGGGAGCTGGCACAGATACGCAGTATTTT.

V and J are TRBV20-1 and TRBJ1-1, with a tentative D call TRBD1 (5 bases). Germline V gene sequence: CDR1 DFQATT, CDR2 SNEGSKA (reference sequence). The CDR3 has 14 amino acids. The V gene lost 4 bases and the J gene lost 0 bases, with 12 bases spanning the gap. CDR3 residues: CSAIKGSLNTEAFF. DNA for the CDR3: TGCAGTGCTATTAAGGGGTCGCTGAACACTGAAGCTTTCTTT.

This clonotype was detected ten times or more. The genes are TRBV15 and TRBJ2-1; D gene unclear. Looked up from germline, CDR1 is LNHNV and CDR2 is YYDKDF (reference sequence). V lost 5 bases, J lost 3 bases, and 8 bases lay in between. The CDR3 runs 13 residues. The CDR3 spells CATSVLLYNEQFF. The CDR3 DNA follows: TGTGCCACCAGCGTACTTCTCTACAATGAGCAGTTCTTC.

This clonotype was seen ten or more times. The J gene is TRBJ2-3, the V gene TRBV20-1; 8 positions agree with TRBD2. The germline gives CDR1 DFQATT, CDR2 SNEGSKA (reference sequence). Unmatched junction bases numbered 11, after V lost 6 bases and J lost 6 bases. The CDR3 spans 14 residues. CDR3 loop: CSAAPGGASDTQYF. The CDR3 coding sequence is TGCAGTGCGGCCCCGGGAGGGGCCAGTGATACGCAGTATTTT.